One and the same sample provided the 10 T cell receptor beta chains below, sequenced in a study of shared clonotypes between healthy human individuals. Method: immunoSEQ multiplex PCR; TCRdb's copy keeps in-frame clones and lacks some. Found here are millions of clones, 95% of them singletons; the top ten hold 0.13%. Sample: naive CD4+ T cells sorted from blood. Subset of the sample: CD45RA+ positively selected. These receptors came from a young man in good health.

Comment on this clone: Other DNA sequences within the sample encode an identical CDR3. CDR3 in DNA: TGTGCCAGCAGCTCGGGACTAATCACAGATACGCAGTATTTT. This codes for CASSSGLITDTQYF. V is TRBV7-2 and J is TRBJ2-3, with TRBD2 identical over 7 bases. Germline V lookup: CDR1 SGHTA, CDR2 FQGNSA. This CDR3 comprises 14 residues. With V trimmed by 4 bases and J by 2 bases, 3 bases remained unmatched.

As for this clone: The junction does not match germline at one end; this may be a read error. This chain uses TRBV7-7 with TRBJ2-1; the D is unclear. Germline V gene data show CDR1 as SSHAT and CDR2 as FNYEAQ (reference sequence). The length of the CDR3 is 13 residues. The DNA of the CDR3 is TGTGCTAGCAGCTCAGAGGTCTACAATGAGCAGTTCTTC. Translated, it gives CASSSEVYNEQFF.

In DNA form, the CDR3 reads TGTGCCAGCAGTGCCCTTGGACAGGGGGTATACTCCTATAATTCACCCCTCCACTTT. Protein: CASSALGQGVYSYNSPLHF. J is TRBJ1-6 and V is TRBV2; 10 nucleotides match TRBD1. Germline CDR1 and CDR2: SNHLY and FYNNEI. Trimming took 4 bases from V and 0 from J; bases not matched to a gene: 9. The CDR3 sequence is 19 residues long.

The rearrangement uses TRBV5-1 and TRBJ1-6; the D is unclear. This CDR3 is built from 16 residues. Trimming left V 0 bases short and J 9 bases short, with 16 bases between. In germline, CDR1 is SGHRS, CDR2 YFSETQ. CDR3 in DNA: TGCGCCAGCAGCTTGGCGACGGGTAGAATCGGTTCACCCCTCCACTTT. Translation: CASSLATGRIGSPLHF.

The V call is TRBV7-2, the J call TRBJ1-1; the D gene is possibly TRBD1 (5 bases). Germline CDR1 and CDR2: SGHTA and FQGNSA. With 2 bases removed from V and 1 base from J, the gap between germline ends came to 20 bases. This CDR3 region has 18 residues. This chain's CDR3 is CASSLRVAGGGANTEAFF. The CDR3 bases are TGTGCCAGCAGCTTAAGGGTTGCAGGTGGAGGGGCGAACACTGAAGCTTTCTTT.

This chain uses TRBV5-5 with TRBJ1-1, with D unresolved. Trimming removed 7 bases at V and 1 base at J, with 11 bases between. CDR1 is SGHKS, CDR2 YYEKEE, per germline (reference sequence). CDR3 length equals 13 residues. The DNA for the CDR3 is TGTGCCAGCCAGCTTCAGAGGAACACTGAAGCTTTCTTT. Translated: CASQLQRNTEAFF.

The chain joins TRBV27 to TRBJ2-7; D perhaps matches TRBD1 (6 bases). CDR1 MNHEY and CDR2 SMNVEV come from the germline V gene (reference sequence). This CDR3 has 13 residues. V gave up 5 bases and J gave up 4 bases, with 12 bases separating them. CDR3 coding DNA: TGTGCCAGCAGTGACAGGCCCCTATACGAGCAGTACTTC. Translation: CASSDRPLYEQYF.

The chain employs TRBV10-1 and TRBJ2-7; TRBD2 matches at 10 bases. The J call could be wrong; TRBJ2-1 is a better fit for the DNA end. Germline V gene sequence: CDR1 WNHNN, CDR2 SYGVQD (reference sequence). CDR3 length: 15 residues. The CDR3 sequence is CASSDPSGGDNEQFF. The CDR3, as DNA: TGCGCCAGCAGTGACCCTAGCGGGGGAGACAATGAGCAGTTCTTC.

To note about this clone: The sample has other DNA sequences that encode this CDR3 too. CDR3 DNA: TGTGCCATCAGTGGTCGACAGGGGTATGGCTACACCTTC. It yields the protein CAISGRQGYGYTF. This chain connects TRBV10-3 to TRBJ1-2, with 8 bases fitting TRBD1. Germline values: CDR1 ENHRY, CDR2 SYGVKD. V shed 4 bases and J 5 bases; nucleotides not matched to a gene: 3. The CDR3 length is 13 residues.

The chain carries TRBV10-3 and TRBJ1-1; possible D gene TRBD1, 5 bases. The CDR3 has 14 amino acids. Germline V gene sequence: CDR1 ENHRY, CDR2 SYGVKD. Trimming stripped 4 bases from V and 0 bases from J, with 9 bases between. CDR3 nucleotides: TGTGCCATCAGTGTTGGGGGTATGAACACTGAAGCTTTCTTT. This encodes CAISVGGMNTEAFF.